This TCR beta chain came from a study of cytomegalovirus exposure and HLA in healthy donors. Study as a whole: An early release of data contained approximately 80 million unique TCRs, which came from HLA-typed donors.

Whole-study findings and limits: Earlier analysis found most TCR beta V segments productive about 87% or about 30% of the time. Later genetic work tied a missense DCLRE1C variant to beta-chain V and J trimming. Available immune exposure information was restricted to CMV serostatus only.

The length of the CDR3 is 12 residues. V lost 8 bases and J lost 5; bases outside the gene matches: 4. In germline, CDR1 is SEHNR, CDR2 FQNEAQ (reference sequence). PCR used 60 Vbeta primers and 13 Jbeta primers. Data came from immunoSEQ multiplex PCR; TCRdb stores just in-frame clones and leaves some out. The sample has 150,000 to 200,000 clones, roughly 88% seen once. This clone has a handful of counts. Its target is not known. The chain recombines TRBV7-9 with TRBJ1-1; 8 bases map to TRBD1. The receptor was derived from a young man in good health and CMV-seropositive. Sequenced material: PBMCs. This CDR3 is CASGRGQTEAFF. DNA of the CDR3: TGTGCCAGCGGCAGGGGGCAAACTGAAGCTTTCTTT.